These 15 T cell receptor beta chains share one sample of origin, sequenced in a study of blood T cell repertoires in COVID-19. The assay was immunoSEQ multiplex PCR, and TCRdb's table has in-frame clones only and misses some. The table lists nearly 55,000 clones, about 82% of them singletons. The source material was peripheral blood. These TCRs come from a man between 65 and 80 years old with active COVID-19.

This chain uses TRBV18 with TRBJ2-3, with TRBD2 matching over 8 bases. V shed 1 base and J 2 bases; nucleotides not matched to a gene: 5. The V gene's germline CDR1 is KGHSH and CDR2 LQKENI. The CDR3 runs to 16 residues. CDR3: CASSPRKRGTTDTQYF. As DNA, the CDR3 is TGTGCCAGCTCACCACGGAAGCGGGGGACCACAGATACGCAGTATTTT. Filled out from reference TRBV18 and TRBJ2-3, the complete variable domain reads NAGVMQNPRHLVRRRGQEARLRCSPMKGHSHVYWYRQLPEEGLKFMVYLQKENIIDESGMPKERFSAEFPKEGPSILRIQQVVRGDSAAYFCASSPRKRGTTDTQYFGPGTRLTVL.

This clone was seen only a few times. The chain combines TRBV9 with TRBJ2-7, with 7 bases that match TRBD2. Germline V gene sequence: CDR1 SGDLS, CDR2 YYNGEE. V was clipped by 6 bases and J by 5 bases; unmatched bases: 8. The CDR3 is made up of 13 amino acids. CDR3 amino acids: CASNLGGTDEQYF. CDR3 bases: TGTGCCAGCAACCTGGGGGGGACCGACGAGCAGTACTTC.

The chain's CDR3 is CASSLGQLNSPLHF. The CDR3 DNA reads TGTGCCAGCAGCTTGGGGCAGTTAAATTCACCCCTCCACTTT. The J gene is TRBJ1-6, the V gene TRBV5-5; no reliable D call. The germline CDR1 and CDR2 sequences are SGHKS and YYEKEE (reference sequence). V lost 0 bases to trimming and J lost 7 bases, with 8 bases between them. This CDR3 is built from 14 residues.

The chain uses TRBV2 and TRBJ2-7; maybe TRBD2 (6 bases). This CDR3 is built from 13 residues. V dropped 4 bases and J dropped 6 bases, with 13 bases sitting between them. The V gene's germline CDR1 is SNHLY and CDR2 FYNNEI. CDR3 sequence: CASSVIQGGEQYF. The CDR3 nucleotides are TGTGCCAGCAGTGTAATTCAGGGAGGCGAGCAGTACTTC.

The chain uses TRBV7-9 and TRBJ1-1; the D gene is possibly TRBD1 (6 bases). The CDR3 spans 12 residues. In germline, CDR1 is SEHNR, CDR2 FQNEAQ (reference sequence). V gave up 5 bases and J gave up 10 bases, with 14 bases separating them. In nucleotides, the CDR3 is TGTGCCAGCAGCCACCGACAGGACCGAGCTTTCTTT. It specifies CASSHRQDRAFF.

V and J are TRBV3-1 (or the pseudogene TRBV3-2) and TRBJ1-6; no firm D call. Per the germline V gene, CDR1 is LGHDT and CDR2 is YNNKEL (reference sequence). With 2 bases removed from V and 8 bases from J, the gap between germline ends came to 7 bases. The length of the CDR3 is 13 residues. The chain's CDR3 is CASSQYGDSPLHF. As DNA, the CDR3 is TGTGCCAGCAGCCAATACGGGGATTCACCCCTCCACTTT.

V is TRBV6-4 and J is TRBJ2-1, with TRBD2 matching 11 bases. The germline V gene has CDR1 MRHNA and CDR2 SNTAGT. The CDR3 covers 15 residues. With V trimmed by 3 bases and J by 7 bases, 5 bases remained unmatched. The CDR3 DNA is TGTGCCAGCAGTGAAGGTAGCGGGGGGGGAAATGAGCAGTTCTTC. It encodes CASSEGSGGGNEQFF.

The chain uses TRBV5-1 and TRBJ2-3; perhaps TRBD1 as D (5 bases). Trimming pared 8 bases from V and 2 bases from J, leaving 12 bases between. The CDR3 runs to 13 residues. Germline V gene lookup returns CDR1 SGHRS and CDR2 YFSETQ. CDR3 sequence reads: CASIGHPTDTQYF. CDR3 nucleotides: TGCGCCAGTATTGGACATCCCACAGATACGCAGTATTTT.

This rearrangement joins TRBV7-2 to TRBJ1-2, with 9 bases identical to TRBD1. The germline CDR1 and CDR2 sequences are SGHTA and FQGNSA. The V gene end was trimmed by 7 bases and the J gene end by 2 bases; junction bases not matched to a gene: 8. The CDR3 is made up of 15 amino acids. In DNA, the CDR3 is TGTGCCAGCACCCCGCGGACAGGGGCCAACTATGGCTACACCTTC. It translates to CASTPRTGANYGYTF.

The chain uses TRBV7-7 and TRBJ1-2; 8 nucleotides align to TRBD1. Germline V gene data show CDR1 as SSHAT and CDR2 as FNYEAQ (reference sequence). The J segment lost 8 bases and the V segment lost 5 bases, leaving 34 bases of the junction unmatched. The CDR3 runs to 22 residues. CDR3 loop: CASSLLPRDRTASPPSWGGYTF. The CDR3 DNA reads TGTGCCAGCAGCCTACTACCCCGGGACAGGACCGCGTCCCCACCCTCCTGGGGGGGCTACACCTTC.

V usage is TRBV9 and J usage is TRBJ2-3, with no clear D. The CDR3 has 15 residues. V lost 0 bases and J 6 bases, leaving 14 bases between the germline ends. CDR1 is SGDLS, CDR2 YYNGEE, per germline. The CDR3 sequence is CASSVALTRADTQYF. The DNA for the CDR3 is TGTGCCAGCAGCGTAGCATTGACCAGAGCGGATACGCAGTATTTT.

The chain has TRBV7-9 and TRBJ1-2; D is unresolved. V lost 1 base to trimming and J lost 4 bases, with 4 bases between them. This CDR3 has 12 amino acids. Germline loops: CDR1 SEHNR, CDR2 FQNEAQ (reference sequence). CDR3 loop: CASSLELYGYTF. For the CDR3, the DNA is TGTGCCAGCAGCTTAGAACTCTATGGCTACACCTTC.

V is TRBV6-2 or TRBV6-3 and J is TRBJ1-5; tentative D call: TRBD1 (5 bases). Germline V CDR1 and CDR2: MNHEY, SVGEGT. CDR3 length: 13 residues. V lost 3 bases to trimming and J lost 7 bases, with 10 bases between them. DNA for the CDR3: TGTGCCAGCAGTTATTGGGGGGAACAGCCCCAGCATTTT. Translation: CASSYWGEQPQHF.

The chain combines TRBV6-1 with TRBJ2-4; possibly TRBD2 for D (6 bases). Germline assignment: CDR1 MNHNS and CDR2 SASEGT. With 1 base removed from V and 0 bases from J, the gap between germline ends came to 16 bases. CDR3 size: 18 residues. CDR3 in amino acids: CASSEGWGGEPAKNIQYF. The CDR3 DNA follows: TGTGCCAGCAGTGAAGGGTGGGGCGGGGAGCCAGCCAAAAACATTCAGTACTTC.

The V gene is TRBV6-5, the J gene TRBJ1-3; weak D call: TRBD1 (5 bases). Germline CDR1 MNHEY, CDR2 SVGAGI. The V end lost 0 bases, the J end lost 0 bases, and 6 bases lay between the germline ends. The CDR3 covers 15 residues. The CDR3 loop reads CASSYSGDSGNTIYF. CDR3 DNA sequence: TGTGCCAGCAGTTACTCAGGGGACTCTGGAAACACCATATATTTT.